This TCR beta chain was recorded in a study of blood T cell repertoires in COVID-19. Study summary: Samples of COVID-19 (acute and convalescent) were obtained from the United States, Italy and Spain. From T cells, B-cell-depleted T cells, or PBMCs came the material, which was cDNA or gDNA.

Original handling: The assay estimated nucleated cells by amplifying reference gene primers. Profiling relied on immunoSEQ multiplex PCR, and the TCRdb table lists in-frame clones only, not all of them. Clonal size and the V and J genes are those of that table, whereas D and trimming came from the DNA. The data contain tens of thousands of clones, 75% to 80% of them singletons. The CDR3 covers 14 residues. Trimming took 4 bases from V and 2 from J, leaving 9 bases between them. Germline CDR1 is LGHDT and CDR2 is YNNKEL (reference sequence). Sequencing was done on a sample of peripheral blood. This TCR came from a man between 45 and 60 years old with active or convalescent COVID-19. The chain is built from TRBV3-1 (or the pseudogene TRBV3-2) and TRBJ1-3; D might be TRBD1 (5 bases). The CDR3, as DNA: TGTGCCAGCAGCCCCAGGGTTCCTGGAAACACCATATATTTT. Translation: CASSPRVPGNTIYF.